Each of the 28 T cell receptor beta chains below was sequenced from the same sample in a study of CD8+ T cells in alopecia areata. In each case, RNA was isolated and then reverse transcribed into cDNA as the sequencing template. Repertoires were generated with immunoSEQ multiplex PCR, while TCRdb's copy carries only in-frame clones and drops some. The sample records over 150,000 clones, about 61% being singletons. The sequenced material came from CD8+ T cells sorted from blood. These receptors came from a human donor in good health.

The chain joins TRBV5-6 to TRBJ2-6; maybe TRBD2 (5 bases). The CDR3 is 14 residues long. The germline CDR1 and CDR2 sequences are SGHDT and YYEEEE. Trimming took 3 bases from V and 4 from J, leaving 8 bases between them. This CDR3 reads CASSSAEGANVLTF. CDR3 in DNA: TGTGCCAGCAGCTCAGCGGAGGGGGCCAACGTCCTGACTTTC.

Here the CDR3 reads CASSSGLATLETQYF. DNA of the CDR3: TGTGCCAGCAGCTCGGGACTAGCGACCTTGGAGACCCAGTACTTC. The genes are TRBV5-6 and TRBJ2-5; 10 bases line up with TRBD2. Germline CDR1 and CDR2: SGHDT and YYEEEE. This CDR3 contains 15 residues. The V segment lost 3 bases and the J segment 5 bases; nucleotides outside the gene matches: 7.

Only a few counts were recorded for this clone. V gene TRBV19 combines with J gene TRBJ1-1, with TRBD1 as a possible D gene (6 bases). This CDR3 region has 13 residues. The V gene's germline CDR1 is LNHDA and CDR2 SQIVND (reference sequence). The germline V and J ends were trimmed by 5 bases and 8 bases, with 15 bases remaining between them. The CDR3 bases are TGTGCCAGTAGTTCAGCCGGGGGCGCGGAAGCTTTCTTT. It is translated as CASSSAGGAEAFF.

The sample holds a few counts of this clone. This rearrangement joins TRBV9 to TRBJ2-1, with D hard to call. CDR1 is SGDLS and CDR2 is YYNGEE in the germline V gene. The CDR3 spans 13 residues. Trimming removed 3 bases from V and 5 bases from J, with 9 bases in between. The CDR3 nucleotides are TGTGCCAGCAGCGCCCCCCTAAACAATGAGCAGTTCTTC. Protein product: CASSAPLNNEQFF. Supplemented by reference TRBV9 and TRBJ2-1, the full variable domain reads DSGVTQTPKHLITATGQRVTLRCSPRSGDLSVYWYQQSLDQGLQFLIQYYNGEERAKGNILERFSAQQFPDLHSELNLSSLELGDSALYFCASSAPLNNEQFFGPGTRLTVL.

V usage is TRBV5-1 and J usage is TRBJ2-7; the D gene is possibly TRBD1 (5 bases). V lost 1 base and J 2 bases, leaving 10 bases between the germline ends. This CDR3 contains 14 residues. CDR1 SGHRS and CDR2 YFSETQ come from the germline V gene. CDR3 nucleotide sequence: TGCGCCAGCAGCTTGAGGGGAACCCCCTACGAGCAGTACTTC. Translated: CASSLRGTPYEQYF.

This clone was counted only a few times. The chain joins TRBV29-1 to TRBJ2-2; D may be TRBD2 (5 bases). CDR3 length: 13 amino acids. Germline CDR1 SQVTM, CDR2 ANQGSEA. V was trimmed by 4 bases and J by 0 bases, leaving 6 bases between them. CDR3 amino acids: CSVASTNTGELFF. CDR3 nucleotides: TGCAGCGTTGCTAGCACGAACACCGGGGAGCTGTTTTTT.

The rearrangement joins TRBV30 to TRBJ1-1; D gene uncertain. V was trimmed by 0 bases and J by 4 bases, leaving 12 bases between them. Germline V gives CDR1 GTSNPN, CDR2 SVGIG (reference sequence). The CDR3 contains 14 residues. In DNA form, the CDR3 reads TGTGCCTGGAGTGTAAGCCCCCCTGGCACTGAAGCTTTCTTT. This codes for CAWSVSPPGTEAFF. Full variable domain (remainder filled in from reference TRBV30 and TRBJ1-1): SQTIHQWPATLVQPVGSPLSLECTVEGTSNPNLYWYRQAAGRGLQLLFYSVGIGQISSEVPQNLSASRPQDRQFILSSKKLLLSDSGFYLCAWSVSPPGTEAFFGQGTRLTVV.

The chain links TRBV15 to TRBJ2-1; TRBD2 agrees at 11 bases. Germline V gene lookup returns CDR1 LNHNV and CDR2 YYDKDF (reference sequence). The CDR3 is 16 residues long. V lost 5 bases, J lost 2 bases, and 5 bases stayed unmatched. The CDR3 is CATSDKLAGAYNEQFF. In nucleotides, the CDR3 is TGTGCCACCAGCGATAAACTAGCGGGGGCCTACAATGAGCAGTTCTTC.

This clone occurred once. This chain links TRBV4-1 with TRBJ2-4; 11 bases map to TRBD2. CDR1 is MGHRA, CDR2 YSYEKL, per germline. CDR3 length equals 14 residues. Germline trimming cut 2 bases from V and 6 bases from J; bases unmatched to any gene: 0. CDR3 amino acids: CASSQTSGGNIQYF. The DNA for the CDR3 is TGCGCCAGCAGCCAAACTAGCGGGGGAAACATTCAGTACTTC.

This clone occurred a few times. The rearrangement links TRBV2 to TRBJ2-3, with 8 bases identical to TRBD2. The CDR3 runs to 15 residues. The J segment lost 6 bases and the V segment lost 2 bases, leaving 7 bases of the junction unmatched. Germline V CDR1 and CDR2: SNHLY, FYNNEI. CDR3 protein: CASSEWTREGDTQYF. The DNA of the CDR3 is TGTGCCAGCAGTGAATGGACACGGGAGGGGGATACGCAGTATTTT.

The chain is built from TRBV27 and TRBJ2-3; unclear D gene. The CDR3 is 12 residues long. Germline V gives CDR1 MNHEY, CDR2 SMNVEV (reference sequence). V was trimmed by 4 bases and J by 4 bases, leaving 6 bases between them. The CDR3 coding sequence is TGTGCCAGCAGTTCCCCGTCAGATACGCAGTATTTT. Translation gives CASSSPSDTQYF.

V and J are TRBV9 and TRBJ2-5, with TRBD2 matching 10 bases. V shed 2 bases, J shed 1 base, and the junction held 2 bases outside the gene matches. The germline V gene has CDR1 SGDLS and CDR2 YYNGEE. This CDR3 is 15 amino acids long. The CDR3 region has the DNA TGTGCCAGCAGCGTTAGCGGGGGGACCCAAGAGACCCAGTACTTC. It encodes CASSVSGGTQETQYF.

Only one count was recorded for this clone. This sequence joins TRBV5-1 and TRBJ2-1; 10 nucleotides align to TRBD1. This CDR3 has 13 amino acids. Germline V gene sequence: CDR1 SGHRS, CDR2 YFSETQ. The V gene end was trimmed by 4 bases and the J gene end by 7 bases; junction bases not matched to a gene: 2. CDR3 sequence reads: CASSTGQGNEQFF. CDR3 coding DNA: TGCGCCAGCAGCACGGGACAGGGGAATGAGCAGTTCTTC. Drawing the rest from reference TRBV5-1 and TRBJ2-1, the complete variable domain is KAGVTQTPRYLIKTRGQQVTLSCSPISGHRSVSWYQQTPGQGLQFLFEYFSETQRNKGNFPGRFSGRQFSNSRSEMNVSTLELGDSALYLCASSTGQGNEQFFGPGTRLTVL.

This clone was seen a handful of times. The chain has TRBV29-1 and TRBJ2-5; D ambiguous. Per the germline V gene, CDR1 is SQVTM and CDR2 is ANQGSEA. This CDR3 comprises 10 residues. The V end was cut by 7 bases, the J end by 4 bases, with 7 bases between. CDR3 amino acids: CSGRSETQYF. The CDR3 nucleotides read TGCAGCGGCCGGTCAGAGACCCAGTACTTC.

The gene calls are TRBV11-1 and TRBJ1-2; D is possibly TRBD1 (5 bases). The germline V and J ends were trimmed by 5 bases and 8 bases, with 9 bases remaining between them. The CDR3 spans 11 residues. Germline-derived CDR1 and CDR2 are SGHAT and FQDESV (reference sequence). CDR3 coding DNA: TGTGCCAGCAGCCCAGGGTTCGGCTACACCTTC. This sequence encodes CASSPGFGYTF.

Only a few counts were recorded for this clone. This rearrangement joins TRBV6-5 to TRBJ2-3; no reliable D call. Germline CDR1 MNHEY, CDR2 SVGAGI. The CDR3 covers 14 residues. With 4 bases removed from V and 4 bases from J, the gap between germline ends came to 12 bases. The CDR3 DNA sequence: TGTGCCAGCAGTTGTCTAGACTGCGCAGATACGCAGTATTTT. It translates to CASSCLDCADTQYF.

As for this clone: Sequence at one end of the junction differs from germline and may be a read error. The V and J genes are TRBV9 and TRBJ1-5; D unresolved. Germline V gene data show CDR1 as SGDLS and CDR2 as YYNGEE. CDR3 length: 13 amino acids. CDR3 DNA sequence: TGTGCCAGCAGCGTGGGTAGCTATCAGCCCCAGCATTTT. Residues: CASSVGSYQPQHF.

The chain has TRBV27 and TRBJ2-7; 8 nucleotides line up with TRBD1. Germline V gene sequence: CDR1 MNHEY, CDR2 SMNVEV (reference sequence). V was clipped by 5 bases and J by 3 bases; unmatched bases: 6. The CDR3 spans 14 residues. As DNA, the CDR3 is TGTGCCAGCAGTACAGGGGGAAGATACTACGAGCAGTACTTC. It yields the protein CASSTGGRYYEQYF.

This clone came up a few times. The CDR3 spells CASSPYGRDLQEEYF. CDR3 DNA sequence: TGCGCCAGCAGCCCCTACGGGCGGGACCTACAAGAGGAGTACTTC. This chain uses TRBV5-1 with TRBJ2-7; tentative D call: TRBD2 (6 bases). Germline V gene data show CDR1 as SGHRS and CDR2 as YFSETQ. V dropped 4 bases and J dropped 11 bases, with 25 bases sitting between them. The CDR3 sequence is 15 residues long.

J is TRBJ2-4 and V is TRBV5-1; possibly TRBD1 or TRBD2 for D (5 bases each). The CDR3 is 15 amino acids. The germline gives CDR1 SGHRS, CDR2 YFSETQ. Trimming cost V 4 bases and J 0 bases, with 11 bases left between them. The CDR3 sequence is CASSVGPLAKNIQYF. The CDR3 DNA follows: TGCGCCAGCAGCGTGGGACCTCTAGCCAAAAACATTCAGTACTTC.

The CDR3 is CASRPGINTEAFF. Here the CDR3 DNA reads TGTGCCAGCAGACCCGGGATAAACACTGAAGCTTTCTTT. The genes are TRBV6-5 and TRBJ1-1; D remains unclear. Trimming removed 6 bases from V and 2 bases from J, with 10 bases in between. This CDR3 is 13 amino acids long. Per the germline V gene, CDR1 is MNHEY and CDR2 is SVGAGI.

This clone was counted a few times. CDR3 loop: CSVDRGNGGYTF. In DNA, the CDR3 is TGCAGCGTAGACAGGGGGAACGGCGGCTACACCTTC. The genes are TRBV29-1 and TRBJ1-2; 9 bases fit TRBD1. CDR3 size: 12 residues. The trim removed 6 bases at V and 8 bases at J, leaving 7 bases unmatched. CDR1 and CDR2 from the germline V gene are SQVTM and ANQGSEA.

The chain employs TRBV9 and TRBJ2-5, with TRBD1 identical over 10 bases. J gave up 5 bases and V 2 bases, and 6 bases lay outside the gene matches. Germline-derived CDR1 and CDR2 are SGDLS and YYNGEE. CDR3 length: 15 amino acids. The CDR3 sequence is CASSVGQGMGETQYF. The CDR3 bases are TGTGCCAGCAGCGTGGGACAGGGGATGGGTGAGACCCAGTACTTC.

The chain carries TRBV7-9 and TRBJ1-1; D may be TRBD1 (5 bases). Deletions cut 3 bases from V and 8 bases from J, with 13 bases between. This CDR3 is built from 13 residues. Germline V gene sequence: CDR1 SEHNR, CDR2 FQNEAQ (reference sequence). CDR3 in DNA: TGTGCCAGCAGCTTTTACGGGACCGACGAAGCTTTCTTT. As protein: CASSFYGTDEAFF. The full variable domain, rest sourced from reference TRBV7-9 and TRBJ1-1, is DTGVSQNPRHKITKRGQNVTFRCDPISEHNRLYWYRQTLGQGPEFLTYFQNEAQLEKSRLLSDRFSAERPKGSFSTLEIQRTEQGDSAMYLCASSFYGTDEAFFGQGTRLTVV.

The chain has TRBV6-5 and TRBJ2-5; 7 bases align to TRBD1. Trimming took 5 bases from V and 1 from J; bases not matched to a gene: 4. This CDR3 is 14 amino acids long. From germline, CDR1 is MNHEY and CDR2 SVGAGI. As DNA, the CDR3 is TGTGCCAGCAGTCAGGGACAGCTCCAAGAGACCCAGTACTTC. Amino acids: CASSQGQLQETQYF.

CDR3 sequence (DNA): TGTGCCAGCAGCCTAAACAGGGGGTCGACCGGGGAGCTGTTTTTT. Translated: CASSLNRGSTGELFF. The chain combines TRBV7-9 with TRBJ2-2, with 8 bases fitting TRBD1. The CDR3 covers 15 residues. Unmatched junction bases numbered 7, after V lost 5 bases and J lost 5 bases. From germline, CDR1 is SEHNR and CDR2 FQNEAQ (reference sequence). The full variable domain, completed using reference TRBV7-9 and TRBJ2-2, is DTGVSQNPRHKITKRGQNVTFRCDPISEHNRLYWYRQTLGQGPEFLTYFQNEAQLEKSRLLSDRFSAERPKGSFSTLEIQRTEQGDSAMYLCASSLNRGSTGELFFGEGSRLTVL.

This clone has more than one count but fewer than ten. The V gene is TRBV19, the J gene TRBJ1-1; D is unresolved. The CDR3 sequence is 11 residues long. V lost 8 bases and J 5 bases, leaving 9 bases between the germline ends. In germline, CDR1 is LNHDA, CDR2 SQIVND (reference sequence). CDR3 residues: CASLGSTEAFF. The CDR3 nucleotides are TGTGCCAGTCTCGGATCGACTGAAGCTTTCTTT.

The chain recombines TRBV30 with TRBJ2-7; the match to TRBD2 covers 11 bases. CDR1 and CDR2 (germline): GTSNPN, SVGIG (reference sequence). Losses at the gene ends were 1 base for V and 5 bases for J; bases not matched to a gene: 4. The CDR3 spans 14 residues. CDR3 amino acids: CAWSAGLADDEQYF. The CDR3 DNA follows: TGTGCCTGGAGTGCGGGACTAGCGGATGACGAGCAGTACTTC.